This T cell receptor beta chain was found in a study of blood T cell repertoires in COVID-19. TCRdb's copy holds only in-frame clones and misses some; the assay was immunoSEQ multiplex PCR. The table shows more than 20,000 clones, with roughly nine tenths occurring only once. CDR3 size: 16 residues. Germline values: CDR1 LNHDA, CDR2 SQIVND (reference sequence). V was cut by 5 bases and J by 5 bases, with 21 bases left in between. The clonotype originates from a human donor with active COVID-19. The donor label of this sample is uncertain. The sequenced sample consisted of peripheral blood. This chain uses TRBV19 with TRBJ2-5; weak D call: TRBD1 (7 bases). The CDR3 sequence is CASSDPRGAPRETQYF. The CDR3 DNA reads TGTGCCAGTAGTGATCCCAGGGGGGCGCCGCGGGAGACCCAGTACTTC.